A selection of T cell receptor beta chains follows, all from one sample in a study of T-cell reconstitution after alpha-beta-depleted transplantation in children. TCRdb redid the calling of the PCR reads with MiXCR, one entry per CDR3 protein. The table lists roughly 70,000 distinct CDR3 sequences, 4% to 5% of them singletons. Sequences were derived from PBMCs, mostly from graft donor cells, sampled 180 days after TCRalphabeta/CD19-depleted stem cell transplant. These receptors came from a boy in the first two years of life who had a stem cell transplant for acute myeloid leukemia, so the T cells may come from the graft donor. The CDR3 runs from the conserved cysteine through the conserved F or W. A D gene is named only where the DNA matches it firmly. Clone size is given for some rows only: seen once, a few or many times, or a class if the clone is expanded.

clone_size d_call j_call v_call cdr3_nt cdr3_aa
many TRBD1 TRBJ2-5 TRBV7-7 TGTGCCAGCAGCTTAGACCAGGGGGCACCTCAAGAGACCCAGTACTTC CASSLDQGAPQETQYF
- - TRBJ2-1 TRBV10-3 TGTGCCGGTTCTGCCGACACAGGGCCCTCGGTGTCCTACAATGAGCAGTTCTTC CAGSADTGPSVSYNEQFF
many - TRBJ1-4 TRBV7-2 TGTGCCAGCAGCTTAGATCAGGGTCCTAATGAAAAACTGTTTTTT CASSLDQGPNEKLFF
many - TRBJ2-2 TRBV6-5 TGTGCCAGCAGTTATGGCCAGGGGAGAACCGGGGAGCTGTTTTTT CASSYGQGRTGELFF
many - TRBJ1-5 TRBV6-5 TGTGCCAGCAGTTGGACGAAGGAGAGCAATCAGCCCCAGCATTTT CASSWTKESNQPQHF
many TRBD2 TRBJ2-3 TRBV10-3 TGTGCCATATCATCGGGGGGGTCGGCCGCAGATACGCAGTATTTT CAISSGGSAADTQYF
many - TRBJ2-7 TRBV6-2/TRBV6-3 TGTGCCAGCACCGAGCGGGCCAACTCCTACGAGCAGTACTTC CASTERANSYEQYF
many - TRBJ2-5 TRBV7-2 TGTGCCAGCAGCTTAGGGGGGAACCAAGAGACCCAGTACTTC CASSLGGNQETQYF
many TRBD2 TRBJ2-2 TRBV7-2 TGTGCCAGCAGCTTAGGCGGGGGGGACACCGGGGAGCTGTTTTTT CASSLGGGDTGELFF
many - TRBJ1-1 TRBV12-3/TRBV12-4 TGTGCCAGCAGTCCCCGACAGATACCTGAAGCTTTCTTT CASSPRQIPEAFF
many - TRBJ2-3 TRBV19 TGTGCCAGTAAAAACCGAGGCACCCTCAGCACAGATACGCAGTATTTT CASKNRGTLSTDTQYF
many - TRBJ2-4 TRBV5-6 TGTGCCAGCAGCCCTCCGCCACCCCTTAAAAACATTCAGTACTTC CASSPPPPLKNIQYF
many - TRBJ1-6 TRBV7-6 TGTGCCAGCAGCTTAGCGCAGGAGCACGGTTCACCCCTCCACTTT CASSLAQEHGSPLHF
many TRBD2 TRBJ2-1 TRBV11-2 TGTGCCAGCAGGATAAGCGGGGCCGTTAATGAGCAGTTCTTC CASRISGAVNEQFF
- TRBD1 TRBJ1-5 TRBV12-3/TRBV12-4 TGTGCCAGCTCTAATGCCGGGACAGGGATCAATCAGCCCCAGCATTTT CASSNAGTGINQPQHF
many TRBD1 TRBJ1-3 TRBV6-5 TGTGCCAGCAGTTACTCCGACAGGGGCGGAAACACCATATATTTT CASSYSDRGGNTIYF
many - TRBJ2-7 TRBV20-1 TGCAGTGCTAGAGATGGGCACGAGCAGTACTTC CSARDGHEQYF
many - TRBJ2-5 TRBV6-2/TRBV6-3 TGTGCCAGCAGTTCACCGGCCGAAGGAGGGAGGGAGACCCAGTACTTC CASSSPAEGGRETQYF
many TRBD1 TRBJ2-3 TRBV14 TGTGCCAGCAGCCTCCCCCGACAGGGGACCTTTTTCACAGATACGCAGTATTTT CASSLPRQGTFFTDTQYF
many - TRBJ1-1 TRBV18 TGTGCCAGCTCACCACAGGCCTACACTGAAGCTTTCTTT CASSPQAYTEAFF
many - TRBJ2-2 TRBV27 TGTGCCAGCGCCCAGTGGGCGAACACCGGGGAGCTGTTTTTT CASAQWANTGELFF
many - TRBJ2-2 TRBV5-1 TGCGCCAGCAGCTCAGCGAACACCGGGGAGCTGTTTTTT CASSSANTGELFF
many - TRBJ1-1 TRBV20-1 TGCAGTGCTAGTTTAGTCCCAATGAACACTGAAGCTTTCTTT CSASLVPMNTEAFF
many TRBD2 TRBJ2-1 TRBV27 TGTGCCAGCAGTTTATTCCCACTAGCGGGGGGGACGAATGAGCAGTTCTTC CASSLFPLAGGTNEQFF
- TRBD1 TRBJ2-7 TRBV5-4 TGTGCCAGCAGCTTACAAGCAGGGGACAGGGGATCCTTC CASSLQAGDRGSF
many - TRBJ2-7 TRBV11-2 TGTGCCAGCAGCTTAGTGAGTGGGTACTCCTACGAGCAGTACTTC CASSLVSGYSYEQYF
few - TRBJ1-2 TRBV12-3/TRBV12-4 TGTGCCAGCAGCTCCGTCGGGGCCTATGGCTACACCTTC CASSSVGAYGYTF
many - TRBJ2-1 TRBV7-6 TGTGCCAGCAGCTCTAGGGAAGGCGGGGCCAGTCTCTACAATGAGCAGTTCTTC CASSSREGGASLYNEQFF
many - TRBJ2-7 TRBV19 TGTGCCAGTAGTATGGACATCTACGAGCAGTACTTC CASSMDIYEQYF
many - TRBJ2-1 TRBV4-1 TGCGCCAGCAACGACAGGCTCTCCTACAATGAGCAGTTCTTC CASNDRLSYNEQFF
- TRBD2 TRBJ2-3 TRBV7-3 TGTGCCAGCAGCTTAAGGGGGCGGGGGGGCCAAGATACGCAGTATTTT CASSLRGRGGQDTQYF
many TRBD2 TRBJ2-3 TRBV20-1 TGCAGTGCTATTTCTAGCGGGGCTGAAGATACGCAGTATTTT CSAISSGAEDTQYF
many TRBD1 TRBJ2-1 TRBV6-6 TGTGCCAGCAGTTCATACAGGGGGCAGCCGTCCCTACCCCCCCGTTCCACCTACAATGAGCAGTTCTTC CASSSYRGQPSLPPRSTYNEQFF
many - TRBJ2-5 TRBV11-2 TGTGCCAGCAGGGCTCGGCGGGGGCCTCAAGAGACCCAGTACTTC CASRARRGPQETQYF
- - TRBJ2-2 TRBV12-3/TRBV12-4 TGTGCCAGCAGCCCTAGGGCCAGGTCGAACACCGGGGAGCTGTTTTTT CASSPRARSNTGELFF
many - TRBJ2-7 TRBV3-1 TGTGCCAGCAACCATGGGGGCTCCTACGAGCAGTACTTC CASNHGGSYEQYF
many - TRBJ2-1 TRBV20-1 TGCAGTGCTAGAGTGTTAGGCTCCTACAATGAGCAGTTCTTC CSARVLGSYNEQFF
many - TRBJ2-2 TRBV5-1 TGCGCCAGCAGCTTTAGGGGCACCGGGGAGCTGTTTTTT CASSFRGTGELFF
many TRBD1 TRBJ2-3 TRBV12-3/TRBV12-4 TGTGCCAGCAGCTCTACAGGGGGAGGTTATCGTACGCAGTATTTT CASSSTGGGYRTQYF
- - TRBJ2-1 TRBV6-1 TGTGCCAGCAGTGAAATGGCAGCCCACTACAATGAGCAGTTCTTC CASSEMAAHYNEQFF